Listed below are T cell receptor beta chains from one sample, sequenced in a study of T cell responses to AZD1222 COVID-19 vaccine. TCRdb's copy holds only in-frame clones and misses some; the assay was immunoSEQ multiplex PCR. The sample consists of tens of thousands of clones, 65% to 90% of them appearing once. Sequenced material: peripheral blood, taken 28 days after the second AZD1222 dose. The receptors were sampled from an adult who received the AZD1222 COVID-19 vaccine. Each CDR3 is given with its conserved first and last residue. D genes are given only for firm matches. Size is omitted from some rows. Given values are once, few, many or a class for expanded clones.

cdr3_length d_call j_call clone_size v_call cdr3_nt cdr3_aa
18 TRBD2 TRBJ2-2 . TRBV2 TGTGCCAGCAGCCCCAGCCGGCTAGCGGGGGGGCTTGGCGGGGAGCTGTTTTTT CASSPSRLAGGLGGELFF
15 TRBD2 TRBJ2-7 . TRBV11-2 TGTGCCAGCAGCACTATGACTAGCGGATTCGACGAGCAGTACTTC CASSTMTSGFDEQYF
14 . TRBJ1-2 . TRBV6-2/TRBV6-3 TGTGCCAGCAGTTTGGAGGGTGCTAACTATGGCTACACCTTC CASSLEGANYGYTF
16 TRBD2 TRBJ2-4 . TRBV5-1 TGCGCCAGCAGCTTGATGACTAGCGGGAGTTGGGACATTCAGTACTTC CASSLMTSGSWDIQYF
15 . TRBJ2-1 . TRBV7-9 TGTGCCAGCAGCTTCGGAGTCCCCGCCTACAATGAGCAGTTCTTC CASSFGVPAYNEQFF
15 TRBD2 TRBJ2-1 . TRBV5-1 TGCGCCAGCAGGGTGACTAGCGGGAGTATCAATGAGCAGTTCTTC CASRVTSGSINEQFF
16 TRBD1 TRBJ1-4 . TRBV5-1 TGCGCCAGCAGCTTGTCCGGGACAGGGATTAATGAAAAACTGTTTTTT CASSLSGTGINEKLFF
16 . TRBJ2-1 . TRBV2 TGTGCCAGCAGCCGTGGACTAACGAGCTCCTACAATGAGCAGTTCTTC CASSRGLTSSYNEQFF
17 . TRBJ2-1 once TRBV3-1/TRBV3-2 TGTGCCAGCAGCCAAGCCGAGACAAGGAGGCATAACTATGAGCAGTTCTTC CASSQAETRRHNYEQFF
11 TRBD2 TRBJ2-3 . TRBV27 TGTGCCAGCAGTAGGGGCGGGAGCTCGTATTTT CASSRGGSSYF
18 TRBD1 TRBJ1-1 . TRBV7-3 TGTGCCAGCAGCTTAAGAATGAGAGGACAGGGGCAGAACACTGAAGCTTTCTTT CASSLRMRGQGQNTEAFF
13 TRBD1 TRBJ1-3 . TRBV5-8 TGTGCCAGCGCACACAGGGGAGGAAACACCATATATTTT CASAHRGGNTIYF
14 . TRBJ2-7 . TRBV6-6 TGTGCCAGCAGTTACATGGGGGAGCTGGATGAGCAGTACTTC CASSYMGELDEQYF
13 . TRBJ2-7 . TRBV28 TGTGCCAGCAGTTTACGGCCACCTTACGAGCAGTACTTC CASSLRPPYEQYF
15 . TRBJ1-4 . TRBV15 TGTGCCACCAGCAGAGATCTCGGACAGAATGAAAAACTGTTTTTT CATSRDLGQNEKLFF
13 . TRBJ1-1 . TRBV6-5 TGTGCCAGCAGGGCCGCCATGAACACTGAAGCTTTCTTT CASRAAMNTEAFF
14 . TRBJ2-3 . TRBV18 TGTGCCAGCTCACCGGTCAGGGCAGGAGATACGCAGTATTTT CASSPVRAGDTQYF
15 . TRBJ2-1 . TRBV5-1 TGCGCCAGCAGCATTGGACAGAGCTCCTACAATGAGCAGTTCTTC CASSIGQSSYNEQFF
16 . TRBJ2-2 . TRBV5-1 TGCGCCAGCAGCCATTTGGACTCCTACGGTACCGGGGAGCTGTTTTTT CASSHLDSYGTGELFF
11 . TRBJ2-7 . TRBV28 TGTGCCAGCGGGACGAGGTACGAGCAGTACTTC CASGTRYEQYF